This T cell receptor beta chain was identified in a study of blood T cell repertoires in COVID-19. Study-level background: Samples of COVID-19 (acute and convalescent) were obtained from the United States, Italy and Spain. T cells, B-cell-depleted T cells, or PBMCs supplied cDNA or gDNA.

V lost 4 bases to trimming and J lost 2 bases; unmatched junction nucleotides: 2. The CDR3 runs 14 residues. Germline values: CDR1 SGHRS, CDR2 YFSETQ. Per the authors' pipeline: Estimated nucleated cell counts came from reference gene primer amplification. The repertoire was sequenced with immunoSEQ multiplex PCR; TCRdb's copy has only in-frame clones and lacks some. That table gives V, J and clone size, and the DNA gave D and trimming. The sample lists over 200,000 clones; 70% to 80% were seen once. This TCR was sampled from an elderly woman with acute or convalescent COVID-19. The specimen was peripheral blood. The chain joins TRBV5-1 to TRBJ2-7; 11 nucleotides match TRBD1. This CDR3 is CASSRGQGAYEQYF. As DNA, the CDR3 is TGCGCCAGCAGCCGGGGACAGGGGGCCTACGAGCAGTACTTC.